The present T cell receptor beta chain was sequenced within a study of Tregs in tolerant kidney transplant recipients. On the study more broadly: The nonmyeloablative bone marrow transplants came from related graft donors, with transient mixed chimerism.

Germline lookup yields CDR1 SNHLY and CDR2 FYNNEI. The germline V and J ends were trimmed by 8 bases and 7 bases, with 14 bases remaining between them. CDR3 length: 13 amino acids. Unstimulated Tregs (CD4+CD25+CD127-) and CD4+CD25- non-Tregs were sorted from PBMCs. With regard to this clone: Antigen: not known.

Broader study findings: The small number of patients limits these findings pending further validation. For some patients, primers changed over time, blocking nucleotide-level comparison.

Data came from immunoSEQ multiplex PCR; TCRdb stores just in-frame clones and leaves some out. Here the sample spans about 100,000 clones, 80% to 95% being singletons. The sample in question was CD4+ T cells from blood, obtained before the transplant. The chain links TRBV2 to TRBJ1-4; D possibly corresponds to TRBD1 (5 bases). The receptor comes from a human donor who received a combined kidney and bone marrow transplant. The CDR3 loop is CASVGGGFEKLFF. The CDR3 bases are TGTGCCAGCGTCGGGGGAGGTTTTGAAAAACTGTTTTTT.